This entry describes one T cell receptor beta chain. This specimen comes from a study of T cell clones after liver transplantation. Libraries were prepared by immunoSEQ multiplex PCR; TCRdb keeps only in-frame clonotypes and omits some of them. The sample has fewer than 65,000 clones, approximately 87% seen once. V dropped 6 bases and J dropped 5; count of bases not matched to a gene: 6. This CDR3 contains 13 residues. CDR1 is MNHEY and CDR2 is SMNVEV in the germline V gene (reference sequence). The input for sequencing was CD8+ T cells from blood, taken 12 months after liver transplant. The receptor was isolated from a human patient who received a liver transplant. Some of the T cells might come from the graft donor. J is TRBJ1-1 and V is TRBV27, with 7 bases matching TRBD1. CDR3 sequence (DNA): TGTGCCAGCAGCCCCCAGGGGGTTACTGAAGCTTTCTTT. It encodes CASSPQGVTEAFF.